A single sample gave rise to the 6 T cell receptor beta chains below, sequenced in a study of CD8 T cells in Susac syndrome. Random hexamers were used to reverse transcribe the RNA input (about 0.5 to 1 ug). TCRdb passed the immunoSEQ multiplex PCR reads through MiXCR, listing each CDR3 protein once. The sample has some 130,000 distinct CDR3 sequences, 94% seen once; the top ten hold approximately 0.12%. The sample was CD4+ T cells from PBMCs. Receptors were obtained from a human donor with multiple sclerosis.

This clonotype appeared once. The V gene is TRBV5-6, the J gene TRBJ1-1, with unresolved D. CDR3 size: 15 residues. The V end lost 4 bases, the J end lost 0 bases, and 13 bases lay between the germline ends. CDR1 and CDR2 from the germline V gene are SGHDT and YYEEEE. The CDR3 coding sequence is TGTGCCAGCAGCGCCCCAGGAGCCATGAACACTGAAGCTTTCTTT. It codes for CASSAPGAMNTEAFF.

The chain links TRBV27 to TRBJ1-4; 11 bases map to TRBD1. The CDR3 loop spans 16 amino acids. Looked up from germline, CDR1 is MNHEY and CDR2 is SMNVEV (reference sequence). V shed 5 bases and J 7 bases; nucleotides not matched to a gene: 9. CDR3 nucleotides: TGTGCCAGCAGTAAAGCCTGGACAGGGGGCGGTGAAAAACTGTTTTTT. As protein: CASSKAWTGGGEKLFF.

V is TRBV7-8 and J is TRBJ1-4, with D maybe TRBD1 (5 bases). The germline CDR1 and CDR2 sequences are SGHVS and FQNEAQ. This CDR3 has 18 amino acids. V lost 0 bases to trimming and J lost 2 bases, with 16 bases between them. The DNA for the CDR3 is TGTGCCAGCAGCTTAGCGCGGGGACCCGGCGGGACTAATGAAAAACTGTTTTTT. It translates to CASSLARGPGGTNEKLFF.

This clonotype has just a few counts. The chain joins TRBV18 to TRBJ1-2; 7 bases are shared with TRBD1. The germline gives CDR1 KGHSH, CDR2 LQKENI. There are 14 residues in the CDR3. The junction had 3 bases not matched to a gene; V was cut back by 1 base and J by 4 bases. The CDR3 protein is CASSPQGAGYGYTF. In DNA, the CDR3 is TGTGCCAGCTCACCACAGGGGGCTGGCTATGGCTACACCTTC.

The chain is built from TRBV3-1 and TRBJ1-2, with TRBD1 matching 7 bases. Losses at the gene ends were 3 bases for V and 4 bases for J; bases not matched to a gene: 5. The V gene's germline CDR1 is LGHDT and CDR2 YNNKEL (reference sequence). CDR3 size: 14 residues. The CDR3 DNA reads as TGTGCCAGCAGCCATTTGACAGGGACCTATGGCTACACCTTC. Protein: CASSHLTGTYGYTF.

The genes are TRBV5-1 and TRBJ2-7; TRBD1 matches 7 bases. The CDR3 is 13 residues long. Germline values: CDR1 SGHRS, CDR2 YFSETQ. V dropped 2 bases and J dropped 6; count of bases not matched to a gene: 5. The DNA of the CDR3 is TGCGCCAGCAGCTTTTCACAGGGGACCGAGCAGTACTTC. Encoded protein: CASSFSQGTEQYF. Variable domain in full (rest from reference TRBV5-1 and TRBJ2-7): KAGVTQTPRYLIKTRGQQVTLSCSPISGHRSVSWYQQTPGQGLQFLFEYFSETQRNKGNFPGRFSGRQFSNSRSEMNVSTLELGDSALYLCASSFSQGTEQYFGPGTRLTVT.